The entry below gives a single T cell receptor beta chain sequence along with its context. This clone was recorded a few times. Its specific antigen is unknown. No quality values exist for individual bases; no much larger clone is one base distant. TCRbeta CDR3 regions were amplified from genomic DNA using the immunoSEQ Assay, a bias-controlled multiplex PCR. The authors' analysis ran thus. The number of nucleated cells in each sample was estimated by amplification of reference gene primers within the assay. To quantify the absolute abundance of each unique TCRbeta CDR3 rearrangement, sequence reads were collapsed and filtered. For each sample, productive Simpson clonality was calculated as the square root of Simpson's diversity index over productive rearrangements. TCRdb took over this immuneACCESS table, retaining in-frame rearrangements with V and J assigned. Such tables are incomplete; in checked studies, under half of the missing clones stem from an unresolved V gene, and the remainder is unexplained. V and J calls and clone size are those listed in that table; D and trimming were worked out from the DNA. This sample has 200,000 or so clones in its table, and roughly 80% of those were observed once. The ten largest clones take up 8.5% to 12% of the sample.

Measured from the cysteine to the phenylalanine, the CDR3 is 14 residues long. The kept DNA is CDR3 alone, 42 bases in frame from the first base. Per the germline V gene (reference sequence), LNHDA is the CDR1 and SQIVND is the CDR2. V is reduced by 7 bases and J by 0 bases, leaving a spacing of 12 bases between them. The sample comes from a study of blood T cell repertoires in COVID-19 (dated by TCRdb to the early 2020s). At the level of the whole study: Samples from collaborators originated in the United States, Italy and Spain and spanned both the acute and convalescent phases of COVID-19. The material from the prospective study consisted of cDNA or gDNA derived from T cells, B-cell-depleted T cells, or PBMCs. Deeply sampled blood TCRbeta repertoires from subjects exposed to, actively infected with, or recovered from COVID-19 were included in the dataset. A freely available public database, intended as a resource for researchers studying the immune response to SARS-CoV-2, is where the repertoires were released. The samples were drawn from the first 160 participants of the ongoing ImmuneRACE study and from over a thousand subjects provided by 6 global collaborators. Sample metadata almost always included a de-identified subject ID, COVID-19 status, age in years and sex. HLA class I and class II types, where available, came from metadata supplied by the sample provider rather than from assay-based typing. Results the study describes overall, beyond this receptor: How much clinical and demographic metadata was included differed by source and by participant, and the metadata was provided uncurated.

Each collaborating institution followed its own protocols to collect whole blood in K2EDTA tubes. Collaborator samples were shipped for TCRbeta analysis as frozen whole blood, isolated PBMCs, or DNA extracted from either sample type. This TCR derives from a woman at least 80 years old with acute or convalescent COVID-19. What was sequenced was peripheral blood. Recombination connected TRBV19 to TRBJ1-1, with the D gene call left open. The CDR3 sequence is CASTRVGMNTEAFF. The DNA sequence reads TGTGCCAGTACTCGGGTGGGTATGAACACTGAAGCTTTCTTT.